These 8 T cell receptor beta chains were all obtained from the same sample, sequenced in a study of T cell repertoires in cytomegalovirus infection. TCRdb processed the reads anew with MiXCR; each CDR3 protein has one entry. This table holds about 100,000 distinct CDR3 sequences, under 55% found once. These receptors have no known antigen. The starting material was CD8+ T cells from cultured PBMCs, obtained from culture after CMV antigen stimulation. The receptors come from a human donor in good health (CMV status not recorded). Some clones in this sample may be carry-over from other donors' samples.

In its sample, this clonotype was seen a few times. This rearrangement joins TRBV29-1 to TRBJ2-3; TRBD2 aligns across 13 bases. The CDR3 has 15 residues. Per the germline V gene, CDR1 is SQVTM and CDR2 is ANQGSEA. V shed 6 bases and J 3 bases; nucleotides not matched to a gene: 6. The CDR3 bases are TGCAGCGTCGAGGGACTAGCGGGGAGTACAGATACGCAGTATTTT. Translated, it gives CSVEGLAGSTDTQYF.

The V call is TRBV12-3 or TRBV12-4, the J call TRBJ1-5, with unresolved D. V gave up 1 base and J gave up 7 bases, with 8 bases separating them. This CDR3 contains 13 residues. The CDR3, as DNA: TGTGCCAGCAGTTTAGGAGGGCGGCAGCCCCAGCATTTT. It codes for CASSLGGRQPQHF.

A few counts support this clonotype. The rearrangement uses TRBV19 and TRBJ1-1; a possible D gene is TRBD1 (5 bases). The germline V gene encodes CDR1 LNHDA and CDR2 SQIVND (reference sequence). Trimming shortened V by 4 bases and J by 1 base, and 13 bases separated the two germline ends. CDR3 size: 15 residues. The chain's CDR3 is CASSTWRQPNTEAFF. The DNA for the CDR3 is TGTGCCAGTAGTACCTGGCGACAGCCGAACACTGAAGCTTTCTTT. The full variable domain, with the rest looked up from reference TRBV19 and TRBJ1-1, is DGGITQSPKYLFRKEGQNVTLSCEQNLNHDAMYWYRQDPGQGLRLIYYSQIVNDFQKGDIAEGYSVSREKKESFPLTVTSAQKNPTAFYLCASSTWRQPNTEAFFGQGTRLTVV.

This clonotype was detected only a few times. The chain employs TRBV7-2 and TRBJ1-3, with D perhaps matching TRBD1 (5 bases). The CDR3 is 16 amino acids. Trimming left V 5 bases short and J 3 bases short, with 17 bases between. Germline V gives CDR1 SGHTA, CDR2 FQGNSA. Here the CDR3 DNA reads TGTGCCAGCAGCGTTCCCGGGGCTTTCGGTGGAAACACCATATATTTT. Amino acid sequence: CASSVPGAFGGNTIYF.

This clonotype appeared a few times. The chain has TRBV2 and TRBJ1-6; no definite D call. The CDR3 has 15 amino acids. V was pared by 2 bases and J by 4 bases, with 9 bases between. Germline V CDR1 and CDR2: SNHLY, FYNNEI. CDR3 bases: TGTGCCAGCAGTGAATTTCCCGGATATAATTCACCCCTCCACTTT. It translates to CASSEFPGYNSPLHF. Together with reference TRBV2 and TRBJ1-6, the CDR3 gives the full variable domain: EPEVTQTPSHQVTQMGQEVILRCVPISNHLYFYWYRQILGQKVEFLVSFYNNEISEKSEIFDDQFSVERPDGSNFTLKIRSTKLEDSAMYFCASSEFPGYNSPLHFGNGTRLTVT.

This rearrangement joins TRBV7-8 to TRBJ1-1; 7 positions agree with TRBD1. Germline V gives CDR1 SGHVS, CDR2 FQNEAQ. The CDR3 spans 14 residues. After removal of 6 bases from V and 3 bases from J, the junction contained 7 bases not matched to a gene. Here the CDR3 reads CASRTGIWDTEAFF. CDR3 DNA sequence: TGTGCCAGCAGGACAGGGATTTGGGACACTGAAGCTTTCTTT.

This clonotype was observed a handful of times. The chain uses TRBV19 and TRBJ2-7; possible D gene TRBD2, 6 bases. Trimming stripped 6 bases from V and 5 bases from J, with 11 bases between. Germline CDR1 and CDR2: LNHDA and SQIVND (reference sequence). The CDR3 contains 12 residues. The CDR3 DNA sequence: TGTGCCAGTAGCCCGGCGGGGAACGAGCAGTACTTC. Translated: CASSPAGNEQYF.

The chain recombines TRBV9 with TRBJ2-6; D unresolved. Germline V gene data show CDR1 as SGDLS and CDR2 as YYNGEE. The CDR3 covers 13 residues. The V end was cut by 4 bases, the J end by 3 bases, with 5 bases between. Here the CDR3 DNA reads TGTGCCAGCAGCCCCGATGGGGCCAACGTCCTGACTTTC. Its protein is CASSPDGANVLTF.